This T cell receptor beta chain derives from a study of blood T cell repertoires in COVID-19. Turning to the study itself: The analysed material was cDNA or gDNA that came from T cells, B-cell-depleted T cells, or PBMCs.

This clone came up once. Original methodology: The authors estimated nucleated cell counts from reference gene primer amplification. The assay was immunoSEQ multiplex PCR, and TCRdb's table has in-frame clones only and misses some. D and trimming were read from the DNA, whereas the V and J calls and clone size are those reported in that table. This sample has around 220,000 clones, with 65% to 85% found just once. Per the germline V gene, CDR1 is MGHRA and CDR2 is YSYEKL. The CDR3 runs to 20 residues. The V and J ends lost 2 bases and 0 bases, in that order; junction bases with no gene match: 16. The receptor's source is a woman in her forties with active or convalescent COVID-19. The rearrangement links TRBV4-1 to TRBJ2-4, with 7 bases identical to TRBD1. The sequenced sample consisted of peripheral blood. Here the CDR3 reads CASSQTRTGPPPLAKNIQYF. CDR3 sequence (DNA): TGCGCCAGCAGCCAAACACGGACAGGCCCTCCTCCCCTAGCCAAAAACATTCAGTACTTC.